This T cell receptor (beta chain) was found in a study of blood T cell repertoires in COVID-19. For the study at large: COVID-19 samples collected from the United States, Italy and Spain covered acute and convalescent phases. Sample material is recorded as cDNA or gDNA derived from T cells, B-cell-depleted T cells, or PBMCs.

Germline V gene data show CDR1 as SGHRS and CDR2 as YFSETQ. The CDR3 is made up of 15 amino acids. J was trimmed by 3 bases and V by 4 bases; bases with no gene match: 7. The data were produced by immunoSEQ multiplex PCR, yet TCRdb's version contains in-frame clones alone and is incomplete. The table has some 210,000 clones, over 75% seen once. This clonotype was sampled from a middle-aged woman with acute or convalescent COVID-19. The chain uses TRBV5-1 and TRBJ1-1; 9 positions agree with TRBD1. The material sequenced was peripheral blood. The DNA for the CDR3 is TGCGCCAGCAGCCCGGGACAGGGACTGTACACTGAAGCTTTCTTT. Its translation: CASSPGQGLYTEAFF.